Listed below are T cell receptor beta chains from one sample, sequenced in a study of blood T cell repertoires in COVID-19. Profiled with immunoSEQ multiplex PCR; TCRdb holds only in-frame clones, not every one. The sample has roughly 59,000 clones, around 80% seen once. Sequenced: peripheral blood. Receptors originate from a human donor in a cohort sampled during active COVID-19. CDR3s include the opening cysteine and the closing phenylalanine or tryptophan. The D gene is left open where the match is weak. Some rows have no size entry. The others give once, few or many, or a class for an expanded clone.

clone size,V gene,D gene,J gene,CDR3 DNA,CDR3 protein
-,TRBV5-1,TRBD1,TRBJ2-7,TGCGCCAGCAGCTTGAGGGACAGGATCACCTACGAGCAGTACTTC,CASSLRDRITYEQYF
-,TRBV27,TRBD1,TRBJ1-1,TGTGCCAGCAGTTTCGATGGCGACAGGGTGAACACTGAAGCTTTCTTT,CASSFDGDRVNTEAFF
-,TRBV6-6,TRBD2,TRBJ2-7,TGTGCCAGCAGTCGAAAACTCTCCGGGACTAGCGGGAGGAACACCTACGAGCAGTACTTC,CASSRKLSGTSGRNTYEQYF
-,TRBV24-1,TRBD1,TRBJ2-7,TGTGCCACCAGTGATTCCTCGCGACAGGGTGGAATGCAGCAGTACTTC,CATSDSSRQGGMQQYF
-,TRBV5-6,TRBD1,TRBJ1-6,TGTGCCAGCAGCTTGGGGACAGGGGGCGATTATTCACCCCTCCACTTT,CASSLGTGGDYSPLHF
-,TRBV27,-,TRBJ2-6,TGTGCCAGCAGTTTACAGGGTCCCGGGGCCAACGTCCTGACTTTC,CASSLQGPGANVLTF
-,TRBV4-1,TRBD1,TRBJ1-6,TGCGCCCGCAGCCGACAGGGGGCAGGGTCACCCCTCCACTTT,CARSRQGAGSPLHF
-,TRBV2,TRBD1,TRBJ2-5,TGTGCCACTAAACAGGGGGCAGGGGAGACCCAGTACTTC,CATKQGAGETQYF
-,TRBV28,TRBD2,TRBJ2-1,TGTGCCAGCGCTACCCAAACTAGCGGGAGGGTCAATGAGCAGTTCTTC,CASATQTSGRVNEQFF
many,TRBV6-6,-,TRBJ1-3,TGTGCCAGCAACACAGGCTCTGGAAACACCATATATTTT,CASNTGSGNTIYF
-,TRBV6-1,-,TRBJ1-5,TGTGCCAGCAGTGAATGGCCCAACAATCAGCCCCAGCATTTT,CASSEWPNNQPQHF
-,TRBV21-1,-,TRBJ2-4,TGTGCCAGCAGCAAAACAAACAGGAACGGGAGTAGGGCCAAAAACATTCAGTACTTC,CASSKTNRNGSRAKNIQYF
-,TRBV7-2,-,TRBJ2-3,TGTGCCAGCAGCCTAGAAAGCGTTGTTACAGATACGCAGTATTTT,CASSLESVVTDTQYF